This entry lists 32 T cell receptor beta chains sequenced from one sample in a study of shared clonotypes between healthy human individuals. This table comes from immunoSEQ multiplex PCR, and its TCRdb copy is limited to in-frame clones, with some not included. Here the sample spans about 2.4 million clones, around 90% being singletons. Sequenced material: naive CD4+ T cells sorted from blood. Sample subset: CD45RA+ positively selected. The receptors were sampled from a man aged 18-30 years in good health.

CDR3 coding DNA: TGCAGCGTTACCAGGCCCGGATTGAACACTGAAGCTTTCTTT. Translated, it gives CSVTRPGLNTEAFF. This chain joins TRBV29-1 and TRBJ1-1; D gene ambiguous. The CDR3 has 14 amino acids. Germline V lookup: CDR1 SQVTM, CDR2 ANQGSEA. Trimming cost V 5 bases and J 0 bases, with 13 bases left between them.

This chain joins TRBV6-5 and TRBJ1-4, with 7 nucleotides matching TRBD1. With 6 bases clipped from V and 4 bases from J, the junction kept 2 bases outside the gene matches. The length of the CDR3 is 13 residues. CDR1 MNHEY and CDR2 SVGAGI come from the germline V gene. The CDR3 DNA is TGTGCCAGCAGGGGACAGAATAATGAAAAACTGTTTTTT. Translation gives CASRGQNNEKLFF.

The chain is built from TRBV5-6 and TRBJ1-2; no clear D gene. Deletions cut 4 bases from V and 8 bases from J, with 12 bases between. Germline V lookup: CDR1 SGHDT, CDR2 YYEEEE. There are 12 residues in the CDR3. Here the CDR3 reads CASSPYLGGYTF. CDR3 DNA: TGTGCCAGCAGCCCTTACCTCGGCGGCTACACCTTC.

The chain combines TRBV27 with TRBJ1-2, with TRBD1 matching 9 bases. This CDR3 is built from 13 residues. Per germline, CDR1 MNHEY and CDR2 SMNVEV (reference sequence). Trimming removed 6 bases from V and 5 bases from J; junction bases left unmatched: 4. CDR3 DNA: TGTGCCAGCAGGGACGGACAGGGGTATGGCTACACCTTC. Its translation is CASRDGQGYGYTF.

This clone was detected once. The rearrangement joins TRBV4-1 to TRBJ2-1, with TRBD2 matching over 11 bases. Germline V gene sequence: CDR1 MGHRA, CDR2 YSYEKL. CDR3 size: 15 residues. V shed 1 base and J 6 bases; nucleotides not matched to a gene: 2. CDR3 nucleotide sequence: TGCGCCAGCAGCCAAGTGGGACTAGCGGTCAATGAGCAGTTCTTC. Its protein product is CASSQVGLAVNEQFF.

The CDR3 region is CASTRQGGTEAFF. In DNA form, the CDR3 reads TGTGCCAGCACGAGACAGGGTGGCACTGAAGCTTTCTTT. The rearrangement joins TRBV2 to TRBJ1-1; TRBD1 aligns across 7 bases. Germline values: CDR1 SNHLY, CDR2 FYNNEI. This CDR3 has 13 amino acids. The V segment lost 7 bases and the J segment 4 bases; nucleotides outside the gene matches: 6.

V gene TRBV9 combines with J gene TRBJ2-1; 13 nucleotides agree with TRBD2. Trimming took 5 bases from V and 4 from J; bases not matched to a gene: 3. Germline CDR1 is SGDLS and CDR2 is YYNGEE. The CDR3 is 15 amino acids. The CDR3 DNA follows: TGTGCCAGCAGTGGGACTAGCGGGGTGTACAATGAGCAGTTCTTC. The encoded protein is CASSGTSGVYNEQFF.

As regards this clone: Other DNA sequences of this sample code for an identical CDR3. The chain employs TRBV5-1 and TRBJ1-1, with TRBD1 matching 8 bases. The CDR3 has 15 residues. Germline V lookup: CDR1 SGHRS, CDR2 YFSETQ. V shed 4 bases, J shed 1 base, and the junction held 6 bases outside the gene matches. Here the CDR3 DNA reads TGCGCCAGCAGCCCCTGGACAGGGCCGAACACTGAAGCTTTCTTT. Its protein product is CASSPWTGPNTEAFF. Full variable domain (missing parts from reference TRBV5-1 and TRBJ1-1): KAGVTQTPRYLIKTRGQQVTLSCSPISGHRSVSWYQQTPGQGLQFLFEYFSETQRNKGNFPGRFSGRQFSNSRSEMNVSTLELGDSALYLCASSPWTGPNTEAFFGQGTRLTVV.

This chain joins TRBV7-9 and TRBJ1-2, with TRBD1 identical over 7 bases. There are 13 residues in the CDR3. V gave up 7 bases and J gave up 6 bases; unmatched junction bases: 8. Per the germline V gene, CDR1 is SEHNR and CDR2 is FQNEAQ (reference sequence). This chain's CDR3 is CASTTGEYNGYTF. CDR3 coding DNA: TGTGCCAGCACTACAGGGGAGTATAATGGCTACACCTTC.

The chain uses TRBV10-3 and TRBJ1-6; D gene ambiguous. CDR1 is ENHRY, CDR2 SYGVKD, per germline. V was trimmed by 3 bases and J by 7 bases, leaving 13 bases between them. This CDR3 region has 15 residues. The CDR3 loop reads CAISENPAGNSPLHF. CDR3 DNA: TGTGCCATCAGTGAAAATCCGGCGGGAAATTCACCCCTCCACTTT.

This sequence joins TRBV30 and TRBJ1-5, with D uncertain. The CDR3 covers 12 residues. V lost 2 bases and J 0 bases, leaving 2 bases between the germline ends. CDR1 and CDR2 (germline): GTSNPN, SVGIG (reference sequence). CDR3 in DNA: TGTGCCTGGAGTAATAGCAATCAGCCCCAGCATTTT. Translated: CAWSNSNQPQHF.

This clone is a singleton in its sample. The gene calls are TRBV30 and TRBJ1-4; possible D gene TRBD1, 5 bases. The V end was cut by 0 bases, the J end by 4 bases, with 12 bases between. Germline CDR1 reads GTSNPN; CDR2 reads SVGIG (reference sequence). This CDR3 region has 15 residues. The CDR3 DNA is TGTGCCTGGAGTGTACGGGGCAGGAGTAATGAAAAACTGTTTTTT. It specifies CAWSVRGRSNEKLFF. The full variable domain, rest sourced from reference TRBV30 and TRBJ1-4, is SQTIHQWPATLVQPVGSPLSLECTVEGTSNPNLYWYRQAAGRGLQLLFYSVGIGQISSEVPQNLSASRPQDRQFILSSKKLLLSDSGFYLCAWSVRGRSNEKLFFGSGTQLSVL.

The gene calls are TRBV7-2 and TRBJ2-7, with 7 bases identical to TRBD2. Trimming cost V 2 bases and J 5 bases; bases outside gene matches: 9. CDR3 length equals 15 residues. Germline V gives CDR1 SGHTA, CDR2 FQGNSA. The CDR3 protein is CASSLWGGSPHEQYF. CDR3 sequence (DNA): TGTGCCAGCAGCTTATGGGGCGGGAGCCCGCACGAGCAGTACTTC.

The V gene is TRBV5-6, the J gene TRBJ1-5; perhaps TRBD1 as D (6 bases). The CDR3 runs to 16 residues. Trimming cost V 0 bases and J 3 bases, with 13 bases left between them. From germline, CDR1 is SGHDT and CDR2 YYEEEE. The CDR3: CASSLAGQGSNQPQHF. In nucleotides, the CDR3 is TGTGCCAGCAGCTTGGCCGGTCAGGGGTCCAATCAGCCCCAGCATTTT.

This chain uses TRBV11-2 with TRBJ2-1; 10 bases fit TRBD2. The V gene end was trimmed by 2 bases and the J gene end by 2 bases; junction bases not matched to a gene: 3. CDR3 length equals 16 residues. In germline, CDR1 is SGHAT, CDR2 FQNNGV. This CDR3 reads CASSLSTSGAYNEQFF. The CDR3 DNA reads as TGTGCCAGCAGCTTATCCACTAGCGGGGCCTACAATGAGCAGTTCTTC.

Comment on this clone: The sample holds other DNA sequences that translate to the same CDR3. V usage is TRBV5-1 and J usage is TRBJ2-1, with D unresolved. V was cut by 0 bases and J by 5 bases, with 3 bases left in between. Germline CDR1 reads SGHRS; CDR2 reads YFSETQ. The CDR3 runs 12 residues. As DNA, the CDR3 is TGCGCCAGCAGCTTGGTAGACAATGAGCAGTTCTTC. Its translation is CASSLVDNEQFF.

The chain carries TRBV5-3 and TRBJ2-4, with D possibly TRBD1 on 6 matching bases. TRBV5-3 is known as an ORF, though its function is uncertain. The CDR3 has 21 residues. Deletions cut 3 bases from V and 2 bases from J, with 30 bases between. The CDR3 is CARSSVLGHSLTPPPKNIQYF. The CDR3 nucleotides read TGTGCCAGAAGCTCCGTGTTGGGACATTCACTTACACCCCCCCCCAAAAACATTCAGTACTTC.

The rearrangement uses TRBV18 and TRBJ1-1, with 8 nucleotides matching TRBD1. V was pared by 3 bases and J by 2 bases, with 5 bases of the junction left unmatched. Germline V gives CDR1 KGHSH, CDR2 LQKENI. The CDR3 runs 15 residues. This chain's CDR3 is CASSPQTGANTEAFF. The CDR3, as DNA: TGTGCCAGCTCACCGCAGACAGGGGCTAACACTGAAGCTTTCTTT.

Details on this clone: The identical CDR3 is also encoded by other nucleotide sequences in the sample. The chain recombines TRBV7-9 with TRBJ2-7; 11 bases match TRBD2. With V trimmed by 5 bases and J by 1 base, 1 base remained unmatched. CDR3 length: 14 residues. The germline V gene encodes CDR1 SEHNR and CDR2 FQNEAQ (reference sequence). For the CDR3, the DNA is TGTGCCAGCAGCCGGACTAGCGGGTCCTACGAGCAGTACTTC. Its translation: CASSRTSGSYEQYF.

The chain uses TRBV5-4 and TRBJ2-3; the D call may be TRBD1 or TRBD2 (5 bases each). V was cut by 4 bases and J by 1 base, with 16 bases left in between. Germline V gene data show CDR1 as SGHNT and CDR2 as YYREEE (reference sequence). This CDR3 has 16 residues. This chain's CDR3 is CASSNRDRYGTDTQYF. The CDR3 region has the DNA TGTGCCAGCAGCAACCGGGACCGCTACGGCACAGATACGCAGTATTTT.

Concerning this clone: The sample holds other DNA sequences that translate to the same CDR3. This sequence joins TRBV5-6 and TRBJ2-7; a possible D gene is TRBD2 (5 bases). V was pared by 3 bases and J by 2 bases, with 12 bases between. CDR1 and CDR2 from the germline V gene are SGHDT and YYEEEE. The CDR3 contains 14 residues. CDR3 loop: CASSSRDRTYEQYF. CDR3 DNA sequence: TGTGCCAGCAGCTCCCGGGATCGTACCTACGAGCAGTACTTC.

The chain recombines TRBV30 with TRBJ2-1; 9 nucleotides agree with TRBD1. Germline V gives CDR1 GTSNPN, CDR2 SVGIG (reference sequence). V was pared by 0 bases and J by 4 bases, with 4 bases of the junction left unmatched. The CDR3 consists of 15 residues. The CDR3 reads CAWSVVQGAYNEQFF. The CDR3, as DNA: TGTGCCTGGAGTGTAGTACAGGGGGCTTACAATGAGCAGTTCTTC.

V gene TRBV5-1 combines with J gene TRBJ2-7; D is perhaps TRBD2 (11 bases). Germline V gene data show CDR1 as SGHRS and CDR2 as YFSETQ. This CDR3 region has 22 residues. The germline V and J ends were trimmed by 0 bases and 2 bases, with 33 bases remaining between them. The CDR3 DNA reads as TGCGCCAGCAGCTTGGCCCGACAGGGGGCGTTACTAGCGGGAGAGGGGCCCTACGAGCAGTACTTC. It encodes CASSLARQGALLAGEGPYEQYF. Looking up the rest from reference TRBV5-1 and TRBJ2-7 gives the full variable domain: KAGVTQTPRYLIKTRGQQVTLSCSPISGHRSVSWYQQTPGQGLQFLFEYFSETQRNKGNFPGRFSGRQFSNSRSEMNVSTLELGDSALYLCASSLARQGALLAGEGPYEQYFGPGTRLTVT.

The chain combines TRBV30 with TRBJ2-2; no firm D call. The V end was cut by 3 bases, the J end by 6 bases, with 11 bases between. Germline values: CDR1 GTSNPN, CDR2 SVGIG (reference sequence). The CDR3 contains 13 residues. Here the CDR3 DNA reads TGTGCCTGGAGAACACGAGCAGCCGGGGAGCTGTTTTTT. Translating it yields CAWRTRAAGELFF.

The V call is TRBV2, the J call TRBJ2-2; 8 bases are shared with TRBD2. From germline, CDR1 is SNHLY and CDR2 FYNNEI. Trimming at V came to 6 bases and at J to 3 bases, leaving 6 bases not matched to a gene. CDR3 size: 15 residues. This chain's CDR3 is CASRISGSHTGELFF. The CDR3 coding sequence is TGTGCCAGCAGGATCAGCGGGAGTCACACCGGGGAGCTGTTTTTT.

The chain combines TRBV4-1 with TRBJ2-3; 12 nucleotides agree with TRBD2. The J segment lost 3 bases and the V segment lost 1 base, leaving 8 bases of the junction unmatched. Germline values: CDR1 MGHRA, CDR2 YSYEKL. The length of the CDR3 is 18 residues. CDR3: CASSQGRASGRATDTQYF. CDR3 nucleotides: TGCGCCAGCAGCCAAGGAAGAGCTAGCGGGAGGGCAACAGATACGCAGTATTTT.

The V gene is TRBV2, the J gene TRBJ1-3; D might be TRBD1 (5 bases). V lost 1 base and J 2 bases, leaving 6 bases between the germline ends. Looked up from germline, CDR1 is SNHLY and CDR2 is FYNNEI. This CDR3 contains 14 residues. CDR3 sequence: CASSEGTPGNTIYF. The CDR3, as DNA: TGTGCCAGCAGTGAAGGGACACCTGGAAACACCATATATTTT. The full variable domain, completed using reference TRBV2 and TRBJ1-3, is EPEVTQTPSHQVTQMGQEVILRCVPISNHLYFYWYRQILGQKVEFLVSFYNNEISEKSEIFDDQFSVERPDGSNFTLKIRSTKLEDSAMYFCASSEGTPGNTIYFGEGSWLTVV.

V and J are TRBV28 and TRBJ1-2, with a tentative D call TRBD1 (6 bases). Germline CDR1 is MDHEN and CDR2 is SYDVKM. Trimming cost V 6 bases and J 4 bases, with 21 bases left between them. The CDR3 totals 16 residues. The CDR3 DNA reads TGTGCCAGCAGCTCCTACCTAACAGGGTCTGGCTATGGCTACACCTTC. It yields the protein CASSSYLTGSGYGYTF.

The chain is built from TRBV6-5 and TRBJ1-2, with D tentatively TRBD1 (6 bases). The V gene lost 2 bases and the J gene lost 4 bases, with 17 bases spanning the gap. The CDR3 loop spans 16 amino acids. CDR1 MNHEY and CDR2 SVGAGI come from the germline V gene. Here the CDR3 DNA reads TGTGCCAGCAGTTACAGGGGGACATCCTCGGGCTATGGCTACACCTTC. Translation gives CASSYRGTSSGYGYTF.

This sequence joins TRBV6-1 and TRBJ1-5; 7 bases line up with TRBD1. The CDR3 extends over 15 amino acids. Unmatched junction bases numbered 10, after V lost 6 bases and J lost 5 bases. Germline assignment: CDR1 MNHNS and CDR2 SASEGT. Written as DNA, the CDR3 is TGTGCCAGCAGGGGAGGGACAGACAAACATCAGCCCCAGCATTTT. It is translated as CASRGGTDKHQPQHF.

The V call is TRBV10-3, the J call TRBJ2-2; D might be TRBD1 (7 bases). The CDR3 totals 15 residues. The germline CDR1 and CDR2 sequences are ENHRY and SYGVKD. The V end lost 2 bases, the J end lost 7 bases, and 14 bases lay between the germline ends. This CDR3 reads CAISEGQGGIGELFF. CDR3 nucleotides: TGTGCCATCAGTGAGGGTCAGGGGGGAATCGGGGAGCTGTTTTTT.

The CDR3 here is CASSLGGTGTYGAFF. CDR3 nucleotides: TGTGCCAGCAGTTTAGGAGGGACAGGGACTTACGGAGCTTTCTTT. The V and J genes are TRBV28 and TRBJ1-1; 9 nucleotides agree with TRBD1. The ends lost 2 bases at V and 10 bases at J; junction bases unmatched: 11. CDR3 length equals 15 residues. CDR1 and CDR2 from the germline V gene are MDHEN and SYDVKM.